This TCR beta chain was retrieved from a study of blood T cell repertoires in COVID-19. About the study: Acute-phase and convalescent COVID-19 samples originated in the United States, Italy and Spain. Nucleic acid was either cDNA or gDNA, and it came from T cells, B-cell-depleted T cells, or PBMCs.

In the original analysis: The authors estimated nucleated cell counts from reference gene primer amplification. The assay was immunoSEQ multiplex PCR, and TCRdb's table has in-frame clones only and misses some. V, J and clone size reflect that table, while D and trimming were determined from the DNA. The table records fewer than 200,000 clones, roughly 81% of them present only once. This clone was seen more than once but under ten times. Trimming removed 4 bases at V and 5 bases at J, with 14 bases between. The CDR3 loop spans 14 amino acids. CDR1 and CDR2 from the germline V gene are SGHAT and FQNNGV. The Seattle site enrolled patients during active infection and followed them longitudinally.

Source material: peripheral blood. This chain connects TRBV11-2 to TRBJ2-5, with D perhaps TRBD2 (6 bases). The clonotype was recovered from a woman older than 75 with COVID-19, enrolled during active disease. The CDR3 region has the DNA TGTGCCAGCAGCTCCACCGGGGGAGTGGAGACCCAGTACTTC. It translates to CASSSTGGVETQYF.